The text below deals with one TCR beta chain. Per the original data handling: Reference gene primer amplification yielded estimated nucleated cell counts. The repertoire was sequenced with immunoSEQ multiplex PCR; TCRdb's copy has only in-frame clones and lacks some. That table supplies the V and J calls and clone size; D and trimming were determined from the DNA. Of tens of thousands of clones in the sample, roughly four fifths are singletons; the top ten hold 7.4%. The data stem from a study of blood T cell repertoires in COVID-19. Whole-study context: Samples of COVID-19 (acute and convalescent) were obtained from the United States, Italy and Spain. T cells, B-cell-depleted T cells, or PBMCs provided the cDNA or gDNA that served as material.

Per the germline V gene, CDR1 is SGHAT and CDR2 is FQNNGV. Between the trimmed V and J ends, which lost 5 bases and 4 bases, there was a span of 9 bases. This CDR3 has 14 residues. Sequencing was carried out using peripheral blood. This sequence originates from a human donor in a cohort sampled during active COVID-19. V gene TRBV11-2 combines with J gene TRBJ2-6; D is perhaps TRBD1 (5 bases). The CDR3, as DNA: TGTGCCAGCAGCCCCCCAGGGGGGGCCAACGTCCTGACTTTC. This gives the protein CASSPPGGANVLTF.